This T cell receptor (beta chain) came from a study of blood T cell repertoires in COVID-19. The wider study: Spain, Italy and the United States supplied samples that represented acute and convalescent COVID-19.

Data came from immunoSEQ multiplex PCR; TCRdb stores just in-frame clones and leaves some out. The table shows about 250,000 clones, with more than 65% occurring only once. Germline-derived CDR1 and CDR2 are LGHDT and YNNKEL (reference sequence). The ends lost 0 bases at V and 4 bases at J; junction bases unmatched: 16. This CDR3 contains 20 residues. The origin of this receptor is a woman at least 80 years old with acute or convalescent COVID-19. The sequenced sample was peripheral blood. The chain uses TRBV3-1 (or the pseudogene TRBV3-2) and TRBJ2-1; 9 bases fit TRBD2. The CDR3 region is CASSQERASGMEGFYNEQFF. The CDR3 DNA follows: TGTGCCAGCAGCCAAGAGAGGGCTAGCGGGATGGAGGGCTTTTACAATGAGCAGTTCTTC.